This TCR beta chain was captured in a study of beta chain features in type 1 diabetes. Regarding the study as a whole: There were fewer insertions and more deletions at the VDJ junctions of type 1 diabetes patients. Compared with healthy donors, patients appeared to share more similar naive, central memory and regulatory TCRB repertoires.

About this clone itself: Its antigen is currently unknown.

CDR1 and CDR2 (germline): SGHRS, YFSETQ. V was shortened by 0 bases and J by 0 bases, with 10 bases between the two germline ends. The CDR3 is 17 residues long. cDNA synthesis used the whole RNA isolate, giving expressed TCRB sequences. Sequenced by immunoSEQ multiplex PCR; TCRdb stores in-frame clones only, minus some. The sample records about 140,000 clones, about a tenth being singletons. Populations isolated by sorting all had purity greater than 95%. This TCR derives from a woman aged 40-49 years in good health. V is TRBV5-1 and J is TRBJ2-6; D perhaps matches TRBD1 (6 bases). The source material was central memory CD4+ T cells from blood. The CDR3, as DNA: TGCGCCAGCAGCTTGGTGCGGACAGACTCTGGGGCCAACGTCCTGACTTTC. This sequence encodes CASSLVRTDSGANVLTF.